This entry features one T cell receptor beta chain sequence. Antigen: not known. These data are taken from a study of beta chain features in type 1 diabetes. Study information: Examination of sorted cells across all samples involved about 100,000,000 cells. The study's findings and limits: Individuals with type 1 diabetes displayed fewer insertions and more deletions at VDJ junctions. Researchers report that Type 1 diabetes patients had moderately but significantly shorter TCRB CDR3s across all four CD4+ subsets. Whether TCRB rearrangement is influenced by HLA type was left unresolved in this analysis.

The length of the CDR3 is 14 residues. The germline gives CDR1 SGHNT, CDR2 YYREEE (reference sequence). Trimming removed 0 bases from V and 3 bases from J, with 9 bases in between. The sequenced template was cDNA made from the entire isolated RNA. Only in-frame clones appear in the TCRdb table, and some are missing; sequencing was by immunoSEQ multiplex PCR. Of under 300,000 clones detected, around 24% appear once; the ten largest clones hold roughly 0.011%. The material sequenced was naive CD4+ T cells from blood. The sequence was collected from a woman aged 25 to 39 with type 1 diabetes. The genes are TRBV5-4 and TRBJ1-1; no clear D. The CDR3 loop is CASSLEQLHTEAFF. The CDR3 coding sequence is TGTGCCAGCAGCTTGGAACAGCTACACACTGAAGCTTTCTTT.